The 15 T cell receptor beta chains below all came from one sample that was sequenced in a study of blood T cell repertoires in COVID-19. TCRdb's table, derived via immunoSEQ multiplex PCR, lists solely in-frame clones and lacks some. Among about 360,000 clones listed, 75% to 90% were seen once. What was sequenced was peripheral blood. The source of these receptors is a woman in her fifties or sixties with COVID-19, enrolled during active disease.

The V call is TRBV3-1 (or the pseudogene TRBV3-2), the J call TRBJ1-1; D is perhaps TRBD1 (6 bases). Germline values: CDR1 LGHDT, CDR2 YNNKEL (reference sequence). This CDR3 has 15 amino acids. Trimming took off 2 bases at V and 6 bases at J, with 16 bases between the two ends. This chain's CDR3 is CASSQMQGINPEAFF. As DNA, the CDR3 is TGTGCCAGCAGCCAAATGCAGGGGATCAACCCTGAAGCTTTCTTT.

This clone was seen a few times. The CDR3 spells CAIKTGGEGTEAFF. Written as DNA, the CDR3 is TGCGCCATCAAGACAGGGGGCGAGGGCACTGAAGCTTTCTTT. This chain joins TRBV10-1 and TRBJ1-1; 10 positions agree with TRBD1. V dropped 10 bases and J dropped 4; count of bases not matched to a gene: 9. There are 14 residues in the CDR3. Per the germline V gene, CDR1 is WNHNN and CDR2 is SYGVQD (reference sequence).

The chain recombines TRBV5-4 with TRBJ1-4; 8 nucleotides agree with TRBD1. Germline values: CDR1 SGHNT, CDR2 YYREEE (reference sequence). V shed 4 bases and J 6 bases; nucleotides not matched to a gene: 11. The CDR3 consists of 16 residues. The CDR3 spells CASSPSRQGKDEKLFF. Written as DNA, the CDR3 is TGTGCCAGCAGCCCAAGCAGACAGGGGAAGGATGAAAAACTGTTTTTT.

The count of this clone is one. This rearrangement joins TRBV4-1 to TRBJ1-4; TRBD1 is a possible D gene (5 bases). The CDR3 is made up of 15 amino acids. V lost 5 bases and J 5 bases, leaving 15 bases between the germline ends. The germline gives CDR1 MGHRA, CDR2 YSYEKL. CDR3 nucleotide sequence: TGCGCCAGCAGCTACCGGGACTCACCCAATGAAAAACTGTTTTTT. Its translation is CASSYRDSPNEKLFF.

The chain employs TRBV28 and TRBJ2-6; TRBD2 is a possible D gene (5 bases). Deletions cut 10 bases from V and 2 bases from J, with 21 bases between. There are 17 residues in the CDR3. The germline gives CDR1 MDHEN, CDR2 SYDVKM. DNA for the CDR3: TGTGCCACCAACACGCGGGTAGTAGAGGCTGGGGCCAACGTCCTGACTTTC. Its protein is CATNTRVVEAGANVLTF.

The J gene is TRBJ1-2, the V gene TRBV5-5; D ambiguous. The germline V and J ends were trimmed by 0 bases and 3 bases, with 9 bases remaining between them. This CDR3 is 14 amino acids long. CDR1 and CDR2 (germline): SGHKS, YYEKEE (reference sequence). CDR3 protein: CASSLALDYYGYTF. The CDR3 DNA follows: TGTGCCAGCAGCTTGGCATTAGACTACTATGGCTACACCTTC.

V is TRBV7-3 and J is TRBJ2-5, with 11 bases aligning to TRBD2. V shed 8 bases, J shed 5 bases, and the junction held 13 bases outside the gene matches. This CDR3 has 16 amino acids. Germline V CDR1 and CDR2: SGHTA, FQGTGA. The CDR3 DNA follows: TGTGCCAGCGAACCCACTAGCGGGGGAAGTGGTGAGACCCAGTACTTC. Amino acid sequence: CASEPTSGGSGETQYF.

About this clone: Within the sample, other DNA sequences also encode this same CDR3. CDR3 DNA: TGTGCCAGCAGTTACTCGGGGAGGACTGAAGCTTTCTTT. It is translated as CASSYSGRTEAFF. V is TRBV6-5 and J is TRBJ1-1, with unresolved D. The CDR3 contains 13 residues. Deletions cut 0 bases from V and 5 bases from J, with 7 bases between. The V gene's germline CDR1 is MNHEY and CDR2 SVGAGI.

The J gene is TRBJ2-2, the V gene TRBV7-3; 11 nucleotides align to TRBD1. The V segment lost 6 bases and the J segment 7 bases; nucleotides outside the gene matches: 10. The CDR3 contains 16 residues. Per germline, CDR1 SGHTA and CDR2 FQGTGA. The CDR3 sequence is CASSPPSGTGGGELFF. The CDR3 coding sequence is TGTGCCAGCAGTCCACCATCCGGGACAGGGGGCGGGGAGCTGTTTTTT. Looking up the rest from reference TRBV7-3 and TRBJ2-2 gives the full variable domain: GAGVSQTPSNKVTEKGKYVELRCDPISGHTALYWYRQSLGQGPEFLIYFQGTGAADDSGLPNDRFFAVRPEGSVSTLKIQRTERGDSAVYLCASSPPSGTGGGELFFGEGSRLTVL.

At least ten counts were recorded for this clone. This chain links TRBV4-1 with TRBJ1-1, with 9 bases matching TRBD1. Germline CDR1 is MGHRA and CDR2 is YSYEKL. The CDR3 runs to 18 residues. The ends lost 6 bases at V and 0 bases at J; junction bases unmatched: 14. The CDR3 DNA follows: TGCGCCAGCAGGCGGGACAGGGCCAACCAATTCTTGAACACTGAAGCTTTCTTT. Translated, it gives CASRRDRANQFLNTEAFF.

The sample holds a few counts of this clone. V is TRBV2 and J is TRBJ2-5, with TRBD1 matching 7 bases. The CDR3 has 13 residues. Trimming took 3 bases from V and 3 from J; bases not matched to a gene: 1. Germline CDR1 reads SNHLY; CDR2 reads FYNNEI. For the CDR3, the DNA is TGTGCCAGCAGTGAGACAGGGAAAGAGACCCAGTACTTC. Its translation is CASSETGKETQYF.

The CDR3 loop is CASSQGQGLVYTF. For the CDR3, the DNA is TGCGCCAGCAGCCAAGGGCAGGGGCTAGTCTACACCTTC. The J gene is TRBJ1-2, the V gene TRBV4-3, with D possibly being TRBD1 (6 bases). Trimming left V 1 base short and J 10 bases short, with 13 bases between. Germline V gene lookup returns CDR1 LGHNA and CDR2 YSLEER. This CDR3 is built from 13 residues.

The rearrangement links TRBV2 to TRBJ1-5; 7 bases align to TRBD1. Germline V lookup: CDR1 SNHLY, CDR2 FYNNEI. The CDR3 has 14 amino acids. The J segment lost 4 bases and the V segment lost 6 bases, leaving 6 bases of the junction unmatched. Here the CDR3 reads CASRDRQINQPQHF. For the CDR3, the DNA is TGTGCCAGCAGGGACAGGCAGATTAATCAGCCCCAGCATTTT.

As regards this clone: A read error may account for a junction end that differs from germline. The chain uses TRBV2 and TRBJ2-5; tentative D call: TRBD1 (5 bases). Germline CDR1 and CDR2: SNHLY and FYNNEI. The CDR3 sequence is 15 residues long. The CDR3 loop is CASSEVRAVQGTQYF. The CDR3 DNA is TGTGCCAGCAGTGAGGTCAGGGCTGTCCAAGGGACCCAGTACTTC.

This clone has only one observation. DNA of the CDR3: TGTGCCAGCAGCTTAGCGCGGGGCCCCACTGAAGCTTTCTTT. Translating it yields CASSLARGPTEAFF. The chain recombines TRBV11-1 with TRBJ1-1; D possibly corresponds to TRBD1 (5 bases). Germline CDR1 and CDR2: SGHAT and FQDESV (reference sequence). V lost 0 bases, J lost 4 bases, and 9 bases lay in between. The CDR3 runs to 14 residues.